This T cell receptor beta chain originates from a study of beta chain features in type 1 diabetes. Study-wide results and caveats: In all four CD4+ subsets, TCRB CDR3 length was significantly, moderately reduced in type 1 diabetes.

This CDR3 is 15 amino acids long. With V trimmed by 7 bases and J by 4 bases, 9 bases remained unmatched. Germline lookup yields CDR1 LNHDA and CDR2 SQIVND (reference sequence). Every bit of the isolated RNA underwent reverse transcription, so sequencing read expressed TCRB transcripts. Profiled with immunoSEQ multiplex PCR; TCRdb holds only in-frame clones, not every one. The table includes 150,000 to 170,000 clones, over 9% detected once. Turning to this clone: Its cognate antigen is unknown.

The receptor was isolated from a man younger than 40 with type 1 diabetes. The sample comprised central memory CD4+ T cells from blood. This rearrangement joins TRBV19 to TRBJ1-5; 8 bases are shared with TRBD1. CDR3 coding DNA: TGTGCCAGTATAAGGACAGGGCAAGGGAATCAGCCCCAGCATTTT. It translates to CASIRTGQGNQPQHF.